This paragraph covers one T cell receptor (beta chain) sequence. Its antigen remains unidentified. The PCR employed 60 Vbeta primers together with 13 Jbeta primers. Generated by immunoSEQ multiplex PCR, the TCRdb table keeps only in-frame clones and is missing some. The sample has approximately 120,000 clones, approximately 77% seen once; the top ten hold about 1.8%. The data derive from a study of cytomegalovirus exposure and HLA in healthy donors. CDR3 length: 15 residues. V dropped 3 bases and J dropped 4 bases, with 13 bases sitting between them. Germline V gives CDR1 LNHDA, CDR2 SQIVND (reference sequence). General observations from the study: In a later analysis, at a false discovery rate of 0.05, 16,951 TCR beta sequences were associated with HLA alleles.

Material for sequencing was PBMCs. V and J are TRBV19 and TRBJ1-5; TRBD1 might be the D (6 bases). The sequence was collected from a young man in good health and CMV-seronegative. The CDR3 DNA reads TGTGCCAGTAGTATCGGGGGGGCTGGAAATCAGCCCCAGCATTTT. Amino acid sequence: CASSIGGAGNQPQHF. Full variable domain (missing parts from reference TRBV19 and TRBJ1-5): DGGITQSPKYLFRKEGQNVTLSCEQNLNHDAMYWYRQDPGQGLRLIYYSQIVNDFQKGDIAEGYSVSREKKESFPLTVTSAQKNPTAFYLCASSIGGAGNQPQHFGDGTRLSIL.